The 3 T cell receptor beta chains below come from one sample, sequenced in a study of shared clonotypes between healthy human individuals. Assay: immunoSEQ multiplex PCR; the TCRdb copy retains only in-frame clones and omits some. In the table there are about 1.5 million clones, around 95% of which are singletons. Source material: naive CD4+ T cells sorted from blood. Sample subset: CD45RA+ positively selected. The receptor source for this set is a young man in good health.

A remark on this clone: Other DNA sequences within the sample encode an identical CDR3. The chain uses TRBV9 and TRBJ2-2, with D maybe TRBD2 (5 bases). This CDR3 spans 15 amino acids. V shed 2 bases and J shed 4 bases, with 12 bases lying between them. The germline V gene has CDR1 SGDLS and CDR2 YYNGEE. The CDR3 here is CASSVGVLGTGELFF. Here the CDR3 DNA reads TGTGCCAGCAGCGTCGGGGTTCTCGGCACCGGGGAGCTGTTTTTT.

This chain connects TRBV12-2 to TRBJ1-4. TRBV12-2 is annotated as a pseudogene. CDR3 size: 18 residues. As DNA, the CDR3 is TGTGCAAGTCGCTTCCGACTAGCGGGGACGGAGGAAAATGAAAAACTGTTTTTT. It specifies CASRFRLAGTEENEKLFF.

The rearrangement links TRBV18 to TRBJ2-2; 13 nucleotides match TRBD2. The CDR3 contains 18 residues. V was clipped by 3 bases and J by 6 bases; unmatched bases: 10. Germline CDR1 and CDR2: KGHSH and LQKENI. CDR3 in DNA: TGTGCCAGCTCACCCCTAGGACTAGCGGGAGCCCTCCCCGGGGAGCTGTTTTTT. Translated, it gives CASSPLGLAGALPGELFF.